This TCR beta chain derives from a study of cytomegalovirus exposure and HLA in healthy donors. Study-level results: Most TCRs appeared rarely, but some public TCRs recurred in many donors.

About this clone itself: What it recognizes is unknown.

CDR1 and CDR2 (germline): SGHVS, FQNEAQ. This CDR3 is built from 15 residues. V lost 5 bases to trimming and J lost 5 bases; unmatched junction nucleotides: 8. The PCR had 60 Vbeta and 13 Jbeta primers. Some clones are missing from TCRdb's copy, which holds only in-frame ones; the method was immunoSEQ multiplex PCR. The top ten clones hold under 7% of a sample with just over 80,000 clones, over 70% of them seen once. Material: PBMCs. The receptor was derived from a man between 18 and 29 years old in good health and CMV-seropositive. The rearrangement uses TRBV7-8 and TRBJ1-5; 8 bases are a match to TRBD1. This CDR3 reads CASSTLTGEDQPQHF. The CDR3 DNA sequence: TGTGCCAGCAGCACCCTGACAGGGGAAGATCAGCCCCAGCATTTT.